This T cell receptor (beta chain) was captured by sequencing in a study of shared clonotypes between healthy human individuals. In the study overall: In total, the donors were a couple of women and a few men aged 18 to 49. Study observations and caveats: Incompleteness in sorted-subset sequencing, despite large depth, was shown by rarefaction. The low donor count limited represented genetic and exposure-history diversity.

Produced via immunoSEQ multiplex PCR; TCRdb's table is partial and in-frame only. The sample includes roughly 2.5 million clones, roughly 92% of them seen just once. Worth noting for this clone: What it binds is not known. The junction and the germline gene differ at one end; a read error may be behind it.

The specimen was naive CD4+ T cells sorted from blood. Regarding subset: CD45RA+ positively selected. This clonotype was obtained from a young man in good health.

The CDR3 sequence is CASSIGGIGDTIYF. In DNA form, the CDR3 reads TGCGCCAGCAGCATAGGGGGTATTGGAGACACCATATATTTT. This sequence joins TRBV5-1 and TRBJ1-3, with TRBD1 as a possible D gene (6 bases). CDR1 and CDR2 from the germline V gene are SGHRS and YFSETQ. The CDR3 totals 14 residues.